Listed below are T cell receptor beta chains from one sample, sequenced in a study of identical twins. TCRdb used MiXCR to reprocess the 5' RACE reads, holding one entry per CDR3 protein. Of approximately 240,000 distinct CDR3 sequences listed, over 11% are singletons. Sequenced input: memory (CD45RO+) T cells sorted from blood. The receptors were gathered from a woman between 18 and 30 years old in good health. CDR3s include the opening cysteine and the closing phenylalanine or tryptophan. The D gene is left open where the match is weak. Only some rows state a clone size, as once, few, many or a class for expanded clones.

v_call: TRBV20-1; clone_size: .; d_call: .; j_call: TRBJ2-3; cdr3_nt: TGCAGTGCTAGCGAGCCTAGCCTGGGTACGCAGTATTTT; cdr3_aa: CSASEPSLGTQYF
v_call: TRBV18; clone_size: many; d_call: .; j_call: TRBJ1-6; cdr3_nt: TGTGCCAGCTCCCCCGAGCGGAATTCACCCCTCCACTTT; cdr3_aa: CASSPERNSPLHF
v_call: TRBV6-1; clone_size: .; d_call: .; j_call: TRBJ2-1; cdr3_nt: TGTGCCAGCAGCTTGGGGCCGAGCTCCTACAATGAGCAGTTCTTC; cdr3_aa: CASSLGPSSYNEQFF
v_call: TRBV5-1; clone_size: many; d_call: .; j_call: TRBJ1-2; cdr3_nt: TGCGCCAGCAGCCCCCGACAAGGCTATGGCTACACCTTC; cdr3_aa: CASSPRQGYGYTF
v_call: TRBV5-1; clone_size: few; d_call: .; j_call: TRBJ2-3; cdr3_nt: TGCGCCAGCGCGTGGGACAACCCTAGCACAGATACGCAGTATTTT; cdr3_aa: CASAWDNPSTDTQYF
v_call: TRBV5-4; clone_size: many; d_call: TRBD2; j_call: TRBJ2-1; cdr3_nt: TGTGCCAGCAGCTTTACTAGCGGGAGGGGCTATGAGCAGTTCTTC; cdr3_aa: CASSFTSGRGYEQFF
v_call: TRBV9; clone_size: many; d_call: .; j_call: TRBJ1-1; cdr3_nt: TGTGCCAGCAGCGTTGCCCCAGGGTTCACTGAAGCTTTCTTT; cdr3_aa: CASSVAPGFTEAFF
v_call: TRBV6-2/TRBV6-3; clone_size: .; d_call: .; j_call: TRBJ2-1; cdr3_nt: TGTGCCAGCACCAGGGGATACGGTGAGCAGTTCTTC; cdr3_aa: CASTRGYGEQFF
v_call: TRBV3-1; clone_size: .; d_call: .; j_call: TRBJ2-1; cdr3_nt: TGTGCCAGCTGCCGGGTCGGCCTGAGGAAGAATGAGCAGTTCTTC; cdr3_aa: CASCRVGLRKNEQFF
v_call: TRBV20-1; clone_size: .; d_call: TRBD2; j_call: TRBJ2-3; cdr3_nt: TGCAGCATGGGGACTAGCGGGAGGGCAGATACGCAGTATTTT; cdr3_aa: CSMGTSGRADTQYF
v_call: TRBV20-1; clone_size: few; d_call: .; j_call: TRBJ2-3; cdr3_nt: TGCAGTGCCGCCTACCGGCCCCTTAGCACAGATACGCAGTATTTT; cdr3_aa: CSAAYRPLSTDTQYF
v_call: TRBV6-5; clone_size: .; d_call: .; j_call: TRBJ2-3; cdr3_nt: TGTGCCAGCAGTTACGTAGCGCAGAGCACAGATACGCAGTATTTT; cdr3_aa: CASSYVAQSTDTQYF
v_call: TRBV5-1; clone_size: few; d_call: .; j_call: TRBJ1-1; cdr3_nt: TGCGCCAGCAGCTTGATGCAGGGGTATGATGGTGTAGCTTTCTTT; cdr3_aa: CASSLMQGYDGVAFF
v_call: TRBV5-5; clone_size: few; d_call: TRBD1; j_call: TRBJ2-5; cdr3_nt: TGTGCCAGCAGCTTCGGACAGGCAGGGGAGACCCAGTACTTC; cdr3_aa: CASSFGQAGETQYF
v_call: TRBV20-1; clone_size: .; d_call: .; j_call: TRBJ2-4; cdr3_nt: TGCAGTGCCAAGGGAGCCTCTCTAGCCAAAAACATTCAGTACTTC; cdr3_aa: CSAKGASLAKNIQYF
v_call: TRBV28; clone_size: .; d_call: .; j_call: TRBJ1-1; cdr3_nt: TGTGCCAGCATTTCCGGGACGTCGAACACTGAAGCTTTCTTT; cdr3_aa: CASISGTSNTEAFF
v_call: TRBV7-2; clone_size: few; d_call: TRBD1; j_call: TRBJ1-2; cdr3_nt: TGTGCCAGCAGCTTAGCGATAGGGACAGGGAGCGGCTACACCTTC; cdr3_aa: CASSLAIGTGSGYTF
v_call: TRBV20-1; clone_size: .; d_call: .; j_call: TRBJ1-1; cdr3_nt: TGCAGTGCTAGAGATTCGTTGAGGACTGAAGCTTTCTTT; cdr3_aa: CSARDSLRTEAFF
v_call: TRBV5-1; clone_size: .; d_call: TRBD1; j_call: TRBJ2-2; cdr3_nt: TGCGCCAGCAGCGGGGGACAGGGGGCGAACACCGGGGAGCTGTTTTTT; cdr3_aa: CASSGGQGANTGELFF
v_call: TRBV5-6; clone_size: .; d_call: .; j_call: TRBJ2-1; cdr3_nt: TGTGCCAGCAGCTTGGGACTAGACAGGCGTGAGCAGTTCTTC; cdr3_aa: CASSLGLDRREQFF
v_call: TRBV7-3; clone_size: few; d_call: .; j_call: TRBJ1-1; cdr3_nt: TGTGCCAGCAGCTTAACCCCATCGGTGAGCACTGAAGCTTTCTTT; cdr3_aa: CASSLTPSVSTEAFF
v_call: TRBV20-1; clone_size: .; d_call: TRBD2; j_call: TRBJ2-1; cdr3_nt: TGCAGTGCTAACCAGCGGGAGGGCCAATACCCCTACAATGAGCAGTTCTTC; cdr3_aa: CSANQREGQYPYNEQFF
v_call: TRBV3-1; clone_size: .; d_call: .; j_call: TRBJ2-7; cdr3_nt: TGTGCCAGCAGCCTCCCGGGGACCGCCAGTGAGCAGTACTTC; cdr3_aa: CASSLPGTASEQYF
v_call: TRBV2; clone_size: few; d_call: TRBD2; j_call: TRBJ2-2; cdr3_nt: TGTGCCAGCCAGACTAGCGGAAGGCCTCCGAACACCGGGGAGCTGTTTTTT; cdr3_aa: CASQTSGRPPNTGELFF
v_call: TRBV5-1; clone_size: many; d_call: TRBD1; j_call: TRBJ2-1; cdr3_nt: TGCGCCAGCAGCCCGCGCCGGGACAGCCACAATGAGCAGTTCTTC; cdr3_aa: CASSPRRDSHNEQFF